The sequence of this T cell receptor (beta chain) was determined in a study of blood T cell repertoires in COVID-19. Across the whole study: COVID-19 samples collected from the United States, Italy and Spain covered acute and convalescent phases. From T cells, B-cell-depleted T cells, or PBMCs came the material, which was cDNA or gDNA.

In the authors' methods: Estimates of nucleated cell counts were drawn from the amplification of reference gene primers. This table comes from immunoSEQ multiplex PCR, and its TCRdb copy is limited to in-frame clones, with some not included. D and trimming come from the DNA, and the V and J calls and clone size come from that table. The table has around 30,000 clones, 87% seen once. Germline loops: CDR1 MDHEN, CDR2 SYDVKM. Losses at the gene ends were 2 bases for V and 2 bases for J; bases not matched to a gene: 4. CDR3 length: 15 amino acids. This clone was seen only a few times. V is TRBV28 and J is TRBJ2-7; 9 bases are a match to TRBD2. Material for sequencing was peripheral blood. This clonotype was obtained from a man in his fifties or sixties with active or convalescent COVID-19. CDR3 DNA: TGTGCCAGCAGTTTAGGGAGCGGGGGGCCCTACGAGCAGTACTTC. Protein product: CASSLGSGGPYEQYF. The complete variable domain, with remaining parts taken from reference TRBV28 and TRBJ2-7, reads DVKVTQSSRYLVKRTGEKVFLECVQDMDHENMFWYRQDPGLGLRLIYFSYDVKMKEKGDIPEGYSVSREKKERFSLILESASTNQTSMYLCASSLGSGGPYEQYFGPGTRLTVT.